This entry concerns a single T cell receptor (beta chain). The clone's antigen remains unknown. The sample holds no much larger clone one base away, and base qualities are not on file. These data come from a study of CD8+CD57+ T cells in acquired aplastic anemia (dated by TCRdb to the late 2010s). Broadly, across the study: A mean of approximately 3 ug of DNA, ranging from about 0.2 to 27.4 ug, was extracted from sorted CD4+ and CD8+ cells. CD8+CD57+ expansion was defined as a frequency above the mean frequency observed in healthy subjects.

What the work shows at the level of the full study, not this receptor alone: Roughly 30 CD8+ CDR3 sequences were shared between patients and controls but appeared highly expressed in patients and within their immunodominant clones. Patients and healthy controls showed no significant difference in CD8+ Simpson's diversity (P=0.060).

TCR beta VDJ combination and CDR3 sequence profiling used genomic DNA as the template. An Illumina HiSeq 2000 was used for TCR repertoire sequencing. Under the source paper's analysis protocol: Repertoire assessment relied on Simpson's diversity index, CDR3 size and DJ length profiles, and TRBV/TRBJ rearrangement plots. The most abundant DNA sequence in the deep sequencing data was defined as the immunodominant clone. CDR3 amino acid sequences were checked for sharing across subjects and were also compared against the VDJdb database and published repertoires. In-frame beta chains were kept once TCRdb had trimmed the public reads at Q25 with fastp and called clones with MiXCR. Merged by CDR3 protein, the rows form single entries marked with the most common genes and DNA. The V and J calls and clone size are TCRdb's, not the authors'. The sample table records 200,000 or so distinct CDR3 sequences; 48% of these occur just once. The ten largest account for 8% to 10% of the sample.

CDR1 and CDR2, per the germline V gene, are SNHLY and FYNNEI. V lost 4 bases and J lost 6 bases, and the count of bases not matched to a germline gene is 10. The CDR3 has 15 amino acids, counting the end cysteine and phenylalanine. CDR3 DNA only is kept here, 45 bases in frame from base 1. Patients chosen for sequencing had shown expansion of CD8+CD57+ cells by flow cytometry. Every patient had severe acquired aplastic anemia, diagnosed using the International Study of Aplastic Anemia and Agranulocytosis and Camitta criteria. No therapy had been received by the patients at the time of blood sampling. In this study, sorted CD4+ and CD8+ T cells from the blood of healthy subjects and of severe aplastic anemia patients had their TCR repertoires deep-sequenced. In the USA, patient enrollment took place under clinicaltrials.gov protocols 00001620, 01623167, 00001397, 00071045, 00081523 and 00961064. Ficoll-Paque density gradient centrifugation was used to isolate peripheral blood mononuclear cells. Before DNA extraction, CD4+ and CD8+ T cells were sorted by FACS or by magnetic beads.

The clonotype originates from a human donor with aplastic anemia. In this chain, TRBV2 is recombined with TRBJ2-3; TRBD2 fits 7 bases in the junction. Specimen: sorted CD4+, CD8+, or CD8+CD57+ T cells (not recorded which) from PBMCs. The nucleotides are TGTGCCAGCAGTGTGAGTACGGGAGGCTGGGATACGCAGTATTTT. This is translated as CASSVSTGGWDTQYF.